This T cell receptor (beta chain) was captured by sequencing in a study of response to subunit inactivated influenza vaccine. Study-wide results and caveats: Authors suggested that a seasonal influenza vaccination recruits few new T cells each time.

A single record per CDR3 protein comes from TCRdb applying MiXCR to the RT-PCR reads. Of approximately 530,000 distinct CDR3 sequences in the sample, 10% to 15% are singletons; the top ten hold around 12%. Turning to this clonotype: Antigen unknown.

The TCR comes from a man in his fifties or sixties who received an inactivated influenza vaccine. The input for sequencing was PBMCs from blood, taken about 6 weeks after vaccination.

The CDR3 region has the DNA TGCGCCAGCAGCCCAGGACTAGCGGGGGCCCTAGCCAAAAACATTCAGTACTTC. Translation gives CASSPGLAGALAKNIQYF. V usage is TRBV4-3 and J usage is TRBJ2-4; TRBD2 aligns across 13 bases. In germline, CDR1 is LGHNA, CDR2 YSLEER. V shed 4 bases and J 0 bases; nucleotides not matched to a gene: 6. The CDR3 has 18 amino acids.